The following is a T cell receptor (beta chain) sequence with its context. This clonotype was observed at least ten times. Its antigen specificity is not known. The input lacks base qualities; no much larger clone sits a single base away. As encoded in the germline V gene, CDR1 is SGDLS while CDR2 is YYNGEE. V is cut back by 2 bases and J by 4 bases, with 8 bases in the junction unmatched. The CDR3 runs 17 residues from the cysteine to the phenylalanine. The sequence is cut down to CDR3 DNA, 51 bases in frame from base 1. The library was prepared using 5' RACE. Sequencer: NextSeq 500. The TCR library protocol attached unique molecular identifiers to individual cDNA molecules to correct for sequencing error and PCR bias. TCR alpha and beta chains were both sequenced, and the abundances of alpha and beta sequences in each sample were closely correlated with each other. In the authors' own workflow: V gene, J gene and CDR3 annotation of TCR sequences was performed with Decombinator V4. TCRs were defined as expanded if a significant change between any two time points was detected under a Poisson model with p below 0.0001. TCR abundances were normalised to the total number of TCRs sequenced per sample and expressed as counts per million. MAIT TCRs were defined by TRAV1-2 paired with TRAJ12, TRAJ20 or TRAJ33, and iNKT TCRs by TRAV10 paired with TRAJ18. VDJdb, accessed on 1 November 2021, was searched for TCRs annotated for CMV, EBV and SARS-CoV-2, and TCRs annotated for more than one antigen were excluded. TCRdb reanalyzed the raw reads on its own, using fastp at Q25 for trimming and MiXCR for clone calling, and kept in-frame beta chains. Identical CDR3 protein sequences are pooled into one entry, listed with their most common genes and DNA. For this entry, the V and J calls and clone size follow TCRdb and not the study's own pipeline. In all, the sample holds roughly 80,000 distinct CDR3 sequences, and roughly 9.4% of those were seen once. 4.8% of the sample comes from the top ten.

This was a case-control study nested in a cohort of healthcare workers in London, UK, who had nasopharyngeal swab PCR tests and blood samples taken every week. Between 23 and 31 March 2020, the week of the UK lockdown, healthcare workers were enrolled and then followed up weekly for as long as 16 weeks. The data are from a study of early T cells in non-severe SARS-CoV-2 infection (TCRdb year 2021). Background on the whole study: TCR sequencing used bulk RNA from unsorted whole blood, so alpha and beta chains could not be paired. Here is what the overall study found, with its caveats: Matching against VDJdb was skewed toward anti-spike CD8 responses, likely underestimated virus-specific expansions, and missed private and CD4 specificities.

This receptor was taken from an adult who was a healthcare worker with PCR-confirmed SARS-CoV-2 infection or an uninfected control (not recorded which). The sample taken for sequencing was whole blood. This receptor chain uses TRBV9 and TRBJ2-3, with 12 junctional bases fitting TRBD1. The nucleotides are TGTGCCAGCAGCGTCCGGGACAGGGGGCGATTCGCAGATACGCAGTATTTT. Its translation reads: CASSVRDRGRFADTQYF.